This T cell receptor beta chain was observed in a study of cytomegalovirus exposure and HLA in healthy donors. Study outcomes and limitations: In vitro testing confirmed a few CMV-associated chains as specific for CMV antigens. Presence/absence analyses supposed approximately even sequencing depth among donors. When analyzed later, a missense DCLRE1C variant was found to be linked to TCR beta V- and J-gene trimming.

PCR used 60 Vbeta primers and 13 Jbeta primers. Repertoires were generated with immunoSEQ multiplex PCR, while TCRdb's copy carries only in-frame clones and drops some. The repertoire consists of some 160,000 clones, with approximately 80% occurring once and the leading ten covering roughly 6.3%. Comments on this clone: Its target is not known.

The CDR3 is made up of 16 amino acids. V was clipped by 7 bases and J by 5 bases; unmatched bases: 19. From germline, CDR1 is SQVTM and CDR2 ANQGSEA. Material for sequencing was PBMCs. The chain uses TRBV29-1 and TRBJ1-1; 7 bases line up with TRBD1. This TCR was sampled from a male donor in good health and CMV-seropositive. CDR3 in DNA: TGCAGCGCAGGGGGACAGACCACTTTCAGGGGAACTGAAGCTTTCTTT. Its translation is CSAGGQTTFRGTEAFF.